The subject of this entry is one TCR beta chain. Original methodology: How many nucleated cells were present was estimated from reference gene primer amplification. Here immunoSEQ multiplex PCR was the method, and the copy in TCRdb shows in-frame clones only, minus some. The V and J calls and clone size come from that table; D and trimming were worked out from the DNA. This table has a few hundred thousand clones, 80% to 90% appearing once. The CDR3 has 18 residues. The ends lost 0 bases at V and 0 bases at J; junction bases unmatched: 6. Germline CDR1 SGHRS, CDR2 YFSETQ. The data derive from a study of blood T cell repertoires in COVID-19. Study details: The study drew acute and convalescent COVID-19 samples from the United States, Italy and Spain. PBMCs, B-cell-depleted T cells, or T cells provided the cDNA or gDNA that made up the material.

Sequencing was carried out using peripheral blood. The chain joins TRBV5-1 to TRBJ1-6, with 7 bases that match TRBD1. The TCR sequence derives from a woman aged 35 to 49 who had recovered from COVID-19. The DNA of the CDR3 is TGCGCCAGCAGCTTGGCTCGGGACAGTTCCTCCTATAATTCACCCCTCCACTTT. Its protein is CASSLARDSSSYNSPLHF.